The subject of this entry is one TCR beta chain. Its antigen remains unknown. Researchers ran the PCR with 60 Vbeta and 13 Jbeta primers. Generated by immunoSEQ multiplex PCR, the TCRdb table keeps only in-frame clones and is missing some. The sample shows around 170,000 clones, 65% to 85% of them seen only once. These data belong to a study of cytomegalovirus exposure and HLA in healthy donors. Regarding the study as a whole: TCR beta V- and J-gene trimming, according to a later analysis, was linked to a missense DCLRE1C variant. For presence/absence analyses, sequencing depth was assumed to be roughly uniform across donors.

The CDR3 totals 18 residues. After removal of 5 bases from V and 0 bases from J, the junction contained 10 bases not matched to a gene. Germline assignment: CDR1 LNHNV and CDR2 YYDKDF (reference sequence). The chain joins TRBV15 to TRBJ2-6; 7 bases align to TRBD2. The TCR comes from a girl between 5 and 17 years old in good health and CMV-seropositive. Source material: PBMCs. The CDR3 DNA is TGTGCCACCAGCGGGTGGGAGGGTCAAAGCTCTGGGGCCAACGTCCTGACTTTC. Its protein product is CATSGWEGQSSGANVLTF.